Below, 18 T cell receptor beta chains from the same sample are listed, as sequenced in a study of blood T cells in healthy people across ages. A second PCR, run for 7 to 11 cycles, used a sample-barcoded 5' primer plus a J-beta primer mix. TCRdb reanalysed the 5' RACE reads using MiXCR and keeps one entry per CDR3 protein. The profile shows over a million distinct CDR3 sequences, less than 25% of them singletons. These data also featured in a second study, about T cells of mothers and their children.

Sequences were obtained from blood. These receptors were collected from a girl aged 2 to 10 in good health.

The chain has TRBV15 and TRBJ2-1, with a tentative D call TRBD1 (6 bases). Trimming took off 5 bases at V and 10 bases at J, with 15 bases between the two ends. The CDR3 runs 13 residues. The germline V gene has CDR1 LNHNV and CDR2 YYDKDF (reference sequence). CDR3 nucleotides: TGTGCCACCAGCTCTTCACAGGGTAGAGAGCAGTTCTTC. Translating gives CATSSSQGREQFF. The full variable domain, with the rest looked up from reference TRBV15 and TRBJ2-1, is DAMVIQNPRYQVTQFGKPVTLSCSQTLNHNVMYWYQQKSSQAPKLLFHYYDKDFNNEADTPDNFQSRRPNTSFCFLDIRSPGLGDTAMYLCATSSSQGREQFFGPGTRLTVL.

As to this clonotype: One end of the junction fails to match germline, which may point to a read error. V and J are TRBV10-2 and TRBJ2-5, with D hard to call. This CDR3 has 12 residues. Per germline, CDR1 WSHSY and CDR2 SAAADI. CDR3 coding DNA: TGCGTCAGCAGTGAGTCTGACGTCACCCAGTACTTC. Translated: CVSSESDVTQYF.

There are a few counts of this clonotype. This chain connects TRBV7-9 to TRBJ1-1; TRBD1 might be the D (5 bases). V lost 5 bases and J lost 1, with 23 bases in between. Germline CDR1 SEHNR, CDR2 FQNEAQ (reference sequence). CDR3 length equals 18 residues. The CDR3 spells CASSTSGTGERRNTEAFF. CDR3 DNA sequence: TGTGCCAGCAGCACCTCCGGGACCGGGGAAAGGAGGAACACTGAAGCTTTCTTT.

The V call is TRBV11-2, the J call TRBJ1-4; D uncertain. Germline V CDR1 and CDR2: SGHAT, FQNNGV. Trimming removed 5 bases at V and 5 bases at J, with 15 bases between. The CDR3 has 15 residues. CDR3 coding DNA: TGTGCCAGCAGCGTGGCGACACCCGGGAATGAAAAACTGTTTTTT. It specifies CASSVATPGNEKLFF.

The table lists this clonotype with a few counts. The rearrangement links TRBV20-1 to TRBJ2-1; D unresolved. V lost 7 bases and J lost 6, with 10 bases in between. The CDR3 length is 11 residues. In germline, CDR1 is DFQATT, CDR2 SNEGSKA (reference sequence). The chain's CDR3 is CSGIWGNEQFF. The CDR3 nucleotides read TGCAGTGGGATTTGGGGCAATGAGCAGTTCTTC.

This clonotype was counted only a few times. The chain couples TRBV7-8 to TRBJ2-5; D gene ambiguous. V lost 5 bases, J lost 1 base, and 11 bases lay in between. CDR1 and CDR2 (germline): SGHVS, FQNEAQ. This CDR3 has 14 residues. DNA for the CDR3: TGTGCCAGCAGCCCCGGACGGCTCCAAGAGACCCAGTACTTC. Protein sequence: CASSPGRLQETQYF.

This clonotype was counted ten times or more. The V gene is TRBV5-1, the J gene TRBJ2-7; D ambiguous. CDR3 length equals 13 residues. The germline gives CDR1 SGHRS, CDR2 YFSETQ. The V gene lost 5 bases and the J gene lost 0 bases, with 9 bases spanning the gap. CDR3 in amino acids: CASSPESSYEQYF. The CDR3 DNA follows: TGCGCCAGCAGTCCTGAGAGCTCCTACGAGCAGTACTTC.

The sample holds a few counts of this clonotype. CDR3 sequence: CASSLKQGASGQPQHF. The CDR3, as DNA: TGTGCCAGCAGCTTGAAACAGGGGGCATCCGGTCAGCCCCAGCATTTT. The chain combines TRBV7-4 with TRBJ1-5; TRBD1 aligns across 9 bases. The CDR3 length is 16 residues. J lost 6 bases, V lost 3 bases, and 9 bases had no gene match. Germline-derived CDR1 and CDR2 are SGHVT and SQSDAQ. Together with reference TRBV7-4 and TRBJ1-5, the CDR3 gives the full variable domain: GAGVSQSPRYKVAKRGRDVALRCDSISGHVTLYWYRQTLGQGSEVLTYSQSDAQRDKSGRPSGRFSAERPERSVSTLKIQRTEQGDSAVYLCASSLKQGASGQPQHFGDGTRLSIL.

The sample holds a few counts of this clonotype. The chain uses TRBV7-9 and TRBJ1-2; a possible D gene is TRBD1 (5 bases). The CDR3 sequence is 13 residues long. Germline CDR1 reads SEHNR; CDR2 reads FQNEAQ (reference sequence). Trimming stripped 7 bases from V and 3 bases from J, with 12 bases between. The CDR3: CASTLGGDYGYTF. CDR3 sequence (DNA): TGTGCCAGCACCCTGGGGGGAGACTATGGCTACACCTTC.

The chain combines TRBV28 with TRBJ2-7; 8 nucleotides agree with TRBD1. CDR3 length: 16 amino acids. V lost 4 bases, J lost 0 bases, and 8 bases stayed unmatched. Germline CDR1 is MDHEN and CDR2 is SYDVKM. The CDR3 protein is CASSSSDRVFSYEQYF. As DNA, the CDR3 is TGTGCCAGCAGTTCGTCGGACAGGGTGTTCTCCTACGAGCAGTACTTC.

The CDR3 DNA is TGTGCCAGCAGCCCCCGGAAACAGGGGGGCAATGAGCAGTTCTTC. It translates to CASSPRKQGGNEQFF. The chain combines TRBV7-2 with TRBJ2-1; 8 nucleotides agree with TRBD1. Germline CDR1 reads SGHTA; CDR2 reads FQGNSA. Losses at the gene ends were 5 bases for V and 6 bases for J; bases not matched to a gene: 9. The CDR3 is made up of 15 amino acids.

The CDR3 coding sequence is TGCGCCAGCAGCCAAGTCGGGGATGCGGAGACCCAGTACTTC. It translates to CASSQVGDAETQYF. V gene TRBV4-1 combines with J gene TRBJ2-5; D perhaps matches TRBD2 (5 bases). The germline gives CDR1 MGHRA, CDR2 YSYEKL. The CDR3 has 14 amino acids. Deletions cut 1 base from V and 5 bases from J, with 11 bases between.

The chain uses TRBV27 and TRBJ2-3; TRBD2 is a possible D gene (5 bases). This CDR3 comprises 15 residues. Germline assignment: CDR1 MNHEY and CDR2 SMNVEV (reference sequence). V lost 0 bases, J lost 2 bases, and 9 bases lay in between. The CDR3 here is CASSLSAGYTDTQYF. DNA of the CDR3: TGTGCCAGCAGTTTATCGGCGGGCTACACAGATACGCAGTATTTT.

This clonotype was picked up a small number of times. The rearrangement joins TRBV28 to TRBJ1-1; no clear D gene. V was shortened by 5 bases and J by 0 bases, with 13 bases between the two germline ends. Germline V CDR1 and CDR2: MDHEN, SYDVKM. The CDR3 has 15 residues. The CDR3 spells CASSRRASLNTEAFF. Written as DNA, the CDR3 is TGTGCCAGCAGTCGACGGGCCTCTCTGAACACTGAAGCTTTCTTT.

This sequence joins TRBV12-3 or TRBV12-4 and TRBJ2-2; TRBD1 matches 8 bases. The CDR3 length is 15 residues. With V trimmed by 7 bases and J by 7 bases, 11 bases remained unmatched. The CDR3 nucleotides read TGTGCCAGCACTGAGGACAGGGTCCTTGGCGGGGAGCTGTTTTTT. Its translation is CASTEDRVLGGELFF.

This chain connects TRBV12-3 or TRBV12-4 to TRBJ2-2; D ambiguous. The CDR3 has 14 amino acids. The V end was cut by 5 bases, the J end by 2 bases, with 9 bases between. CDR3 loop: CASSRGSNTGELFF. The DNA of the CDR3 is TGTGCCAGCAGTCGAGGATCAAACACCGGGGAGCTGTTTTTT.

This clonotype was observed a handful of times. The rearrangement uses TRBV7-9 and TRBJ1-4, with a weak D call TRBD1 (5 bases). Trimming stripped 4 bases from V and 8 bases from J, with 17 bases between. Germline V gene data show CDR1 as SEHNR and CDR2 as FQNEAQ (reference sequence). The CDR3 spans 15 residues. For the CDR3, the DNA is TGTGCCAGCAGCTCCAAACAGGTCAATTGGGAAAAACTGTTTTTT. Its protein is CASSSKQVNWEKLFF.

The table lists this clonotype with a few counts. This chain connects TRBV29-1 to TRBJ2-6; D tentatively fits TRBD1 or TRBD2 (5 bases each). Deletions cut 6 bases from V and 0 bases from J, with 12 bases between. The CDR3 covers 15 residues. Germline CDR1 and CDR2: SQVTM and ANQGSEA. CDR3 nucleotide sequence: TGCAGCGTGGCCGGGGACCCCTCTGGGGCCAACGTCCTGACTTTC. It yields the protein CSVAGDPSGANVLTF.